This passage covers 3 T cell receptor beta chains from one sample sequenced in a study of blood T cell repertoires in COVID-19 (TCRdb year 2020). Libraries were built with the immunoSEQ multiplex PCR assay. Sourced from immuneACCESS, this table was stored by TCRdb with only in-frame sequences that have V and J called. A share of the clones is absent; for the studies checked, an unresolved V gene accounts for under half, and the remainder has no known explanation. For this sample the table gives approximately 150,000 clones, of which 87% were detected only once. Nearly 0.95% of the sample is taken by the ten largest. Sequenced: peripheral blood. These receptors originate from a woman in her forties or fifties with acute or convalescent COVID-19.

The CDR3 coding sequence is TGTGCCAGTAACGTTGAGGGACTAGCGGGAGGGGGAGAGACCCAGTACTTC. This codes for CASNVEGLAGGGETQYF. This chain links TRBV19 with TRBJ2-5, with TRBD2 matching over 16 bases. This CDR3 comprises 17 residues. The junction had 9 bases not matched to a gene; V was cut back by 7 bases and J by 4 bases. CDR1 LNHDA and CDR2 SQIVND come from the germline V gene (reference sequence).

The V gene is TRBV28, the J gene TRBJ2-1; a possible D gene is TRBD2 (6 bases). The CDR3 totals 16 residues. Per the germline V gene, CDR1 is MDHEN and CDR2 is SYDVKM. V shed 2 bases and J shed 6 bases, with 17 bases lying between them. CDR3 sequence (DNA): TGTGCCAGCAGTTTAAATGACGGGGGATTAGGCAATGAGCAGTTCTTC. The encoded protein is CASSLNDGGLGNEQFF.

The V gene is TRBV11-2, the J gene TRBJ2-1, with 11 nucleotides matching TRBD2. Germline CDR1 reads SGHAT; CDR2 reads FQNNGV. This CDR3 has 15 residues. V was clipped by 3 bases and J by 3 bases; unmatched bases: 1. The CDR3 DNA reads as TGTGCCAGCAGCTTGGGGACTAGCGGCTACAATGAGCAGTTCTTC. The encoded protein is CASSLGTSGYNEQFF.